Sequencing of this TCR beta chain was carried out in a study of cytomegalovirus exposure and HLA in healthy donors (TCRdb year 2017). For the wider study: An earlier analysis of some 600 of the donors reported 276 Gb of sequence data and approximately 120 million unique TCR beta sequences obtained from some 170 million T cells. In a later genetic analysis, genome-wide SNP genotypes for about three fifths of the roughly 670 donors were used, and that subset was treated as a discovery cohort. The study aimed to test whether cataloging public T cell receptors could reveal signatures of past pathogen exposure. An earlier analysis of approximately 630 of the donors applied high-throughput TCR beta sequencing to assess whether each TCR beta V gene segment acted as functional or pseudogenic. Donor age, sex, ethnicity and CMV serostatus were collected together with the repertoire data. The study used immunosequencing to profile the T cell repertoires of approximately 690 subjects and linked those repertoires to cytomegalovirus serostatus. In addition to the first cohort of 666 subjects, a separate validation cohort of under 150 different subjects was used. Every repertoire in the discovery cohort had been generated on one and the same sequencing platform. HLA typing included class I and class II loci at four-digit resolution. About five DR-DQ haplotypes were handled as single units for association and clustering because linkage in the cohort was strong. The later analysis used no new phenotypic data to find candidate immune exposures, relying instead on TCR beta sequences and their occurrence across donors. On average, roughly 240,000 unique TCR beta nucleotide sequences were sequenced per donor among about 400 genotyped donors of the cohort, with roughly 20% of those sequences being non-productive. The study combined high-throughput TCR immunosequencing, statistical association of individual TCRs with disease status, and machine learning to predict cytomegalovirus infection status. The genetic ancestry cluster associated with self-reported Caucasian donors included 70% to 85% of the 300 to 450 genotyped donors. In a later analysis, previously published TCR beta repertoires from fewer than 750 donors were re-analyzed and high-resolution HLA genotyping was added so that TCR occurrence patterns could be studied. Approximately 310 gigabases of sequencing data and 70 million to 85 million unique TCR sequences were included in an early release covering about 700 HLA-typed donors. Typing coverage varied by locus: about 629-630 donors for A, B, C, DRB1 and DQB1; 522 for DQA1; more than 600 for DPA1; more than 450 for DPB1. Study-wide findings and limitations: Because counts were too low, under 20 rarely observed V segments, including chromosome 9 orphons, were left out of the earlier analysis of 587 of the donors. A later analysis found that HLA-associated TCR beta chains were more clonally expanded and had lower generation probabilities than equally common non-associated chains. A later analysis found that most CMV-associated TCR beta chains appeared HLA-restricted, with HLA associations seemingly driven largely by CMV exposure. A later analysis found that TCR association rates varied across HLA loci, with DRB1 alleles showing the most associated TCRs and HLA-C alleles the fewest. The cohort was sequenced for TCR beta chains only, and without alpha or paired-chain data the features that could be detected were limited. The study listed 164 TCR beta chains as associated with cytomegalovirus. The sequencing pipeline was judged likely to have produced a cluster of highly shared sequence variants as a technical artifact. Broadly in line with IMGT annotations, most TCR beta V segments showed up in productive rearrangements about 90% or about 30% of the time in an earlier analysis of several hundred of the donors. A later genetic analysis reported fewer N-insertions in productive TCRs among donors in an Asian-associated ancestry cluster than the roughly 700-donor mean. CMV serostatus was the only immune exposure information available for the cohort. Assigning TCR associations to individual alleles was difficult when HLA alleles, especially DR and DQ, strongly co-occurred. In a later genetic analysis, a missense DCLRE1C variant was associated with V-gene and J-gene trimming of TCR beta chains, and the association was replicated in an independent cohort. The 87-base-pair reads could not distinguish some IMGT-functional V segments, including TRBV6-2 and TRBV6-3, so those segments were excluded. It was suggested by the authors that the approach could potentially be generalized to other disease states and immunological phenotypes. In vitro tests confirmed that a few of the cytomegalovirus-associated TCR beta chains recognize cytomegalovirus antigens. Roughly uniform sequencing depth across donors was assumed in presence/absence analyses, although this assumption may not hold. A later analysis associated 16,951 TCR beta sequences with specific HLA alleles at a false discovery rate of 0.05. While some public TCRs were present in many individuals, most TCR sequences turned up only very rarely across donors. Linkage disequilibrium might explain the correlated functional status among segregating V segments, but an unknown experimental factor could not be ruled out. According to a later analysis, parvovirus B19, influenza, CMV and Epstein-Barr virus appeared linked to several top co-occurrence clusters. A further reported finding was that TCR beta sequences accurately predicted the HLA-A and HLA-B alleles for most subjects in the first cohort. Cytomegalovirus status was reported to be diagnosed by the classifier with high specificity and sensitivity in both the original and validation cohorts. HLA typing was unavailable for some donors at each locus, so association tests used only the typed subset.

The cohort comprised around 700 healthy bone marrow donors. At the time of sampling, all cohort members were nominally healthy, though unrecorded immune exposures were likely present. The donor tested CMV seronegative, placing the donor among the 350 to 400 seronegative members of the cohort. Each donor provided a peripheral blood sample, and peripheral blood mononuclear cells were used for TCR beta sequencing. Genomic DNA was extracted from the blood cell samples with the Qiagen DNeasy Blood Extraction Kit. V has 0 bases trimmed and J has 6 bases trimmed; junction bases matching no gene number 12. CDR1 and CDR2 (SGHNT, YYREEE) derive from the germline V gene (reference sequence). Taken from cysteine to phenylalanine, the CDR3 has 17 residues. Only the CDR3 DNA is retained, 51 bases long and in frame from the first base. Libraries were made using the immunoSEQ multiplex PCR assay. The multiplex PCR relied on a mix of 60 forward primers for TCR Vbeta segments and 13 reverse primers for TCR Jbeta segments. Amplification of the CDR3 region of rearranged TCR beta genes was performed with a multiplex PCR assay on genomic DNA. The amplified TCR beta libraries were sequenced on the Illumina HiSeq System as 87-base-pair reads. As for the authors' bioinformatics: A later analysis tallied 80 million to 95 million unique TCR beta chains across the 640 or so repertoires, and approximately 11 million of those chains were shared by two or more donors. A nearest-neighbor algorithm error-corrected the raw reads and collapsed the reads into unique sequences, merging closely related sequences to remove PCR and sequencing errors. To assign V, D and J gene segments, CDR3 sequences were aligned to IMGT reference sequences. Each retained sequence needed at least a six-nucleotide match to both a V gene segment and a J gene segment. Rearrangements were called productive when the CDR3 lacked stop codons and stayed in frame with V and J; all others were non-productive. CDR3 was defined according to IMGT convention as the region running from the second conserved V-encoded cysteine to the conserved J-encoded phenylalanine. In an earlier analysis of around 600 of the donors, sequences lacking an unambiguous match to a single V gene segment were excluded. In an earlier analysis of 587 of the donors, V segments were called functional above 56.7% productive rearrangements and were called segregating when the between-donor standard deviation exceeded 5%. To diagnose cytomegalovirus status from the catalog of TCR beta chain sequences, a statistical classification framework was built. In a later analysis, TCR nucleotide sequences were compared against IMGT/GENE-DB human TR gene sequences so that V and J genes could be assigned. Using the TCRdist pipeline, a later analysis assigned CDR3 sequences along with most-parsimonious VDJ recombination scenarios. A later analysis defined each TCR beta chain by its CDR3 amino acid sequence plus V-gene family, and excluded reads lacking a unique V-gene family. As a way to deal with suspected cross-contamination and a sequencing artifact, a later analysis dropped 450 to 700 nucleotide sequences that were highly shared and had low generation probability. A later analysis calculated a clonal expansion index for each public chain from normalized within-repertoire ranks of inferred template counts. Generation probabilities in a later analysis came from a VDJ recombination model fitted to out-of-frame rearrangements, and those results were checked against IGoR. In a later analysis, hypergeometric tests were used to score TCR-TCR, TCR-HLA and TCR-CMV co-occurrence, with a repertoire-size bias correction applied to TCR pairs. In a later analysis, false discovery rates were estimated by permuting HLA or CMV assignments 20 times. A later analysis grouped co-occurring TCRs with DBSCAN, adding TCRdist sequence similarity when clustering within HLA-allele-positive subsets. For co-occurrence clustering, repertoires with fewer than 30,000 or more than 120,000 public chains were excluded, along with four to six repertoires with anomalous nucleotide sharing. This immuneACCESS table, as held by TCRdb, lists in-frame sequences with V and J called but not all clones. Of the missing ones, under half trace to an unresolved V gene in checked studies; the others have no known cause. The D gene and trimming were derived from the DNA, and the V and J assignments and clone size from that table. The sample includes approximately 220,000 clones, with about 79% observed a single time. 1.5% to 2% of the sample rests with the top ten.

On this clone itself: Its antigen is unknown. Base qualities are missing; no much larger clone stands one base away.

The rearrangement combines TRBV5-4 with TRBJ2-3; TRBD2 matches 8 bases in the middle. This sequence was found in a man aged 18 to 30 in good health and CMV-seronegative. Sequencing input: PBMCs. CDR3 protein: CASSLEVSGTLGDTQYF. The DNA sequence is TGTGCCAGCAGCTTGGAAGTTAGCGGGACCCTTGGGGATACGCAGTATTTT.